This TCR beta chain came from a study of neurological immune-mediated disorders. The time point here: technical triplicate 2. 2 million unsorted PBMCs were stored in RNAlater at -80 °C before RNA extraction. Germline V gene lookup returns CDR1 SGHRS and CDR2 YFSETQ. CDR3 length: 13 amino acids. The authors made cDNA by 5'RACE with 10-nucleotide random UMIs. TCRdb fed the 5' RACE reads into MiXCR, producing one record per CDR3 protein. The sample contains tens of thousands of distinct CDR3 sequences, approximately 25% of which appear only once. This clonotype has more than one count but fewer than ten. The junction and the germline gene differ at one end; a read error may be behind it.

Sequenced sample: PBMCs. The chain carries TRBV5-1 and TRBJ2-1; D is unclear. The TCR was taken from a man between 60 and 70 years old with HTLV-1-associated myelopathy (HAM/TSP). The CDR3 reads CASSLCSYYEQFF. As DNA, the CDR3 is TGCGCCAGCAGCCTATGCTCCTACTATGAGCAGTTCTTC.